One T cell receptor (beta chain) is described in this entry. What this receptor recognizes is not known. Per-base quality was not reported, and no clone a single base away is much larger than it. The trial excluded patients who had a history of autoimmune disease or were on systemic immunosuppression. Peripheral blood for TCR sequencing was collected from all dose cohorts at baseline, on cycle 4 day 1, and on cycle 7 day 1. Samples came from an open-label, multicenter, first-in-human phase I dose-escalation trial of ivuxolimab. The trial enrolled adults with locally advanced or metastatic head and neck squamous cell, hepatocellular, melanoma or renal cell carcinoma. Before TCR sequencing, CD4+ T cells and CD8+ T cells from peripheral blood were sorted into separate populations. Genomic DNA was extracted from sorted cells for sequencing of the TCRbeta CDR3 region. The immunoSEQ Assay was used for sequencing of TCRbeta CDR3 regions. This is the immuneACCESS table as TCRdb keeps it, with only in-frame sequences that have V and J called. A part of the clones is gone; compared with another copy, unresolved V genes explain less than half, and the rest is unexplained. This sample comprises over 10,000 clones, around 90% of them detected only once. Jointly, the top ten make up around 75% of the sample.

The entry originates in a study of OX40 agonist ivuxolimab in advanced cancers. Context from the whole study: Ivuxolimab was a fully human IgG2 agonistic monoclonal antibody targeting the costimulatory receptor OX40 (CD134). Intravenous ivuxolimab was administered to patients every 2 weeks at six dose levels: 0.01, 0.1, 0.3, 1.5, 3 and 10 mg/kg. Among the approximately 54 dose-escalation patients, about 19 had hepatocellular carcinoma, roughly 15 melanoma, 9 renal cell carcinoma and 9 head and neck cancer. A male proportion of roughly 80% and a mean age of approximately 61 years, ranging from roughly 23 to 90, were recorded for the dose-escalation cohort. Patients were allowed to have had prior anti-PD-1, anti-PD-L1 or anti-CTLA-4 therapy, and around two fifths of the dose-escalation patients had been treated with checkpoint inhibitors. Partial responses occurred in three dose-escalation patients: two with cutaneous melanoma and one with hepatocellular carcinoma. The purpose of peripheral TCRbeta sequencing was to test whether ivuxolimab changed TCR sequence diversity and led to clonal T-cell expansion. The paper covers the monotherapy dose-escalation part of the phase I ivuxolimab trial, which included N ≈ 54 patients.

The CDR1 and CDR2 encoded by the germline V gene are SQVTM and ANQGSEA. Reading from cysteine to phenylalanine, the CDR3 counts 14 amino acids. Only the CDR3 DNA stays, 42 bases, in frame from base 1. V sheds 7 bases and J sheds 0 bases, leaving 15 bases between their ends. General conclusions and limits of the study: After ivuxolimab, more expanded clones were found on average in CD8+ T cells than in CD4+ T cells. Clonal expansion of both CD4+ and CD8+ blood T cells was observed from baseline to week 6 at doses 0.1 to 3.0 mg/kg. The antigen specificity of the clonally expanded peripheral T cells was not determined. Low levels of normalized T-cell clonal expansion were also shown by some nonresponding patients. In partial responders in the 0.1-3.0 mg/kg groups, normalized peripheral clonal expansion was found to be among the lowest, especially among CD8+ T cells.

The specimen was CD4+ or CD8+ T cells sorted from blood, collected in a trial of the OX40 agonist ivuxolimab. The sequence joins TRBV29-1 to TRBJ1-2; TRBD1 is perhaps the D gene, given 5 matching bases. The TCR sequence derives from an adult with an advanced solid tumor such as melanoma, head and neck, liver or kidney cancer. Here the CDR3 is given as CSAMTDRANYGYTF. The DNA reads as follows: TGCAGCGCCATGACCGACAGAGCTAACTATGGCTACACCTTC. Beyond the CDR3, the reference TRBV29-1 and TRBJ1-2 genes provide the residues; the full variable domain reads: SAVISQKPSRDICQRGTSLTIQCQVDSQVTMMFWYRQQPGQSLTLIATANQGSEATYESGFVIDKFPISRPNLTFSTLTVSNMSPEDSSIYLCSAMTDRANYGYTFGSGTRLTVV.